This T cell receptor (beta chain) was captured by sequencing in a study of blood T cell repertoires in COVID-19. Before being deemed recovered, Cohort 3 donors had two negative PCRs, clearance, or symptom resolution. Deletions cut 4 bases from V and 0 bases from J, with 15 bases between. CDR3 length equals 16 residues. From germline, CDR1 is LNHDA and CDR2 SQIVND (reference sequence). Sequencing used immunoSEQ multiplex PCR; TCRdb keeps in-frame clones, though not all of them. The sample holds approximately 450,000 clones; roughly nine tenths are singletons and the top ten take around 1.1%. This TCR derives from a man aged 30 to 45 who had recovered from COVID-19. The source material was PBMCs or T cells enriched from blood (not recorded which). The gene calls are TRBV19 and TRBJ1-2, with D possibly TRBD1 on 6 matching bases. CDR3 coding DNA: TGTGCCAGTAGTACTACCGCCGGGACAACTAACTATGGCTACACCTTC. As protein: CASSTTAGTTNYGYTF.